Sequencing of this TCR beta chain was carried out in a study of blood T cell repertoires in COVID-19 (dated by TCRdb to the early 2020s). Regarding the complete study: The collaborator samples originated in the United States, Italy and Spain and spanned the acute and convalescent phases of COVID-19. The material from the prospective study consisted of cDNA or gDNA derived from T cells, B-cell-depleted T cells, or PBMCs. Deeply sampled blood TCRbeta repertoires from subjects exposed to, actively infected with, or recovered from COVID-19 were included in the dataset. The repertoires were released in a freely available public database meant as a resource for research on the immune response to SARS-CoV-2. Samples were obtained from the ongoing ImmuneRACE study (first 160 participants) and from some 1,200 subjects provided by 6 global collaborators. Sample metadata almost always included a de-identified subject ID, COVID-19 status, age in years and sex. Where HLA class I and class II types were available, the types were taken from metadata supplied by the sample provider, not from assay-based typing. Results and caveats for the whole study, not just this receptor: How much clinical and demographic metadata was included differed by source and by participant, and the metadata was provided uncurated.

One collaborating source in Seattle enrolled patients while the patients were actively infected and followed the patients over time throughout the course of disease. Each collaborating institution followed its own protocols to collect whole blood in K2EDTA tubes. Collaborator samples were shipped for TCRbeta analysis as frozen whole blood, isolated PBMCs, or DNA extracted from either sample type. To note about this clone: It has no known antigen specificity. Base qualities were left out, and no much larger clone turns up one base away.

TCRbeta CDR3 regions were amplified from genomic DNA by means of the immunoSEQ Assay, a bias-controlled multiplex PCR. Per the source publication's procedure: Nucleated cell counts per sample were estimated from amplification of reference gene primers within the assay. Sequence reads were collapsed and filtered to measure the absolute abundance of every unique TCRbeta CDR3 rearrangement. For each sample, productive Simpson clonality was calculated as the square root of Simpson's diversity index over productive rearrangements. TCRdb re-hosts the immuneACCESS table, in-frame sequences only. Its copies lack some clones; in the studies checked, an unresolved V gene accounts for under half of them, and the cause for the rest is not known. V and J calls and clone size are copied from that table; D and trimming were computed from the DNA. Present in this sample are about 170,000 clones, approximately 86% of which were seen just once. About 2.5% of the sample is taken by the ten largest.

The germline V gene (reference sequence) provides CDR1 SGHNT and CDR2 YYREEE. From its cysteine to its phenylalanine, the CDR3 spans 14 amino acids. Left in the record is the CDR3 DNA by itself, 42 bases read in frame from the first base. The junction shows trimming of 4 bases on V and 0 bases on J, plus 10 bases between the germline ends. The sequence is built from TRBV5-4 and TRBJ1-1; D gene: possibly TRBD1, on 5 matching bases. Sample: peripheral blood. The receptor was isolated from a woman over 75 with COVID-19, enrolled during active disease. The CDR3 reads as follows: CASSTGTMNTEAFF. At the DNA level, the sequence is TGTGCCAGCAGCACAGGAACCATGAACACTGAAGCTTTCTTT. The variable domain in full, with residues beyond the CDR3 obtained from the reference TRBV5-4 and TRBJ1-1 genes, is ETGVTQSPTHLIKTRGQQVTLRCSSQSGHNTVSWYQQALGQGPQFIFQYYREEENGRGNFPPRFSGLQFPNYSSELNVNALELDDSALYLCASSTGTMNTEAFFGQGTRLTVV.